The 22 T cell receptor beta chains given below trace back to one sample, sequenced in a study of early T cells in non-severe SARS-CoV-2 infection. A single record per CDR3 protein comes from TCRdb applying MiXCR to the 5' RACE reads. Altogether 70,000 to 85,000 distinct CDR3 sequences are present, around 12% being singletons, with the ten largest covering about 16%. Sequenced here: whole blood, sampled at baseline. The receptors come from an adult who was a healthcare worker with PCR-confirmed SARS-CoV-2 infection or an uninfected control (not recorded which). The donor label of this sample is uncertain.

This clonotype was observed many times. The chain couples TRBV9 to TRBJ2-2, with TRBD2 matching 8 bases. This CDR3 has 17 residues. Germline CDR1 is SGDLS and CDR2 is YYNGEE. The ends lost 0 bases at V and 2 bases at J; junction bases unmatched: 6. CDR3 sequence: CASSVAPRGANTGELFF. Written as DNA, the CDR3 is TGTGCCAGCAGCGTAGCGCCGCGGGGGGCCAACACCGGGGAGCTGTTTTTT.

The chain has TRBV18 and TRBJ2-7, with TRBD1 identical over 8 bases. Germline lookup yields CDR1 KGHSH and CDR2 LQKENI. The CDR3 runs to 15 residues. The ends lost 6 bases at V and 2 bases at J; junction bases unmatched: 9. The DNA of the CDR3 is TGTGCCAGCTCCCCCCCGGGCAGGGGGCCCTACGAGCAGTACTTC. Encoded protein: CASSPPGRGPYEQYF.

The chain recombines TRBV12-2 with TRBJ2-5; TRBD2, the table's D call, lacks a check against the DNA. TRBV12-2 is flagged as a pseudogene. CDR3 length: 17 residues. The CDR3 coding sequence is TGTGCAAGTCGCTTAGATTTGGCTAGCGGGAGAATGGAGACCCAGTACTTC. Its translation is CASRLDLASGRMETQYF.

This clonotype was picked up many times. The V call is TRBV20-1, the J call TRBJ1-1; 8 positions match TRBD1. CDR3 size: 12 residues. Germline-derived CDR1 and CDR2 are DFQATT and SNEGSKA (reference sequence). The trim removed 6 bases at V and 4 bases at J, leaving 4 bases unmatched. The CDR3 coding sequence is TGCAGTGCCCGCAGGGGGCCCACTGAAGCTTTCTTT. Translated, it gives CSARRGPTEAFF.

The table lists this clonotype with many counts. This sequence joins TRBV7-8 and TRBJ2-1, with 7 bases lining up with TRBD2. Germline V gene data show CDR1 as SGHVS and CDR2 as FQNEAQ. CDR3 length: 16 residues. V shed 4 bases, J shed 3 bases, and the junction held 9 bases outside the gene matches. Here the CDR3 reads CASSSRPGGYYNEQFF. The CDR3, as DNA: TGTGCCAGCAGCTCACGCCCGGGGGGTTACTACAATGAGCAGTTCTTC. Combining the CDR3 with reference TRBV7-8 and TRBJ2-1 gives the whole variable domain GAGVSQSPRYKVAKRGQDVALRCDPISGHVSLFWYQQALGQGPEFLTYFQNEAQLDKSGLPSDRFFAERPEGSVSTLKIQRTQQEDSAVYLCASSSRPGGYYNEQFFGPGTRLTVL.

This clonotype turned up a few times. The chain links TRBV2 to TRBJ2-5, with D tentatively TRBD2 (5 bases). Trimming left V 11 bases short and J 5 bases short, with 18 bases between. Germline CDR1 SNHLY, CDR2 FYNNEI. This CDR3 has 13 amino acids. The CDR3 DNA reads TGTGCCGTGGCCGGGGTAGCTGCTGAGACCCAGTACTTC. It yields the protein CAVAGVAAETQYF.

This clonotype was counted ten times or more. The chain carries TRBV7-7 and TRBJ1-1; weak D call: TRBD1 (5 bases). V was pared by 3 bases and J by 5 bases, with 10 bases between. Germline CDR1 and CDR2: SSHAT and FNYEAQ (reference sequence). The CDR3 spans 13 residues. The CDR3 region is CASSLQRGTEAFF. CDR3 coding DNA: TGTGCCAGCAGCTTGCAACGGGGGACTGAAGCTTTCTTT.

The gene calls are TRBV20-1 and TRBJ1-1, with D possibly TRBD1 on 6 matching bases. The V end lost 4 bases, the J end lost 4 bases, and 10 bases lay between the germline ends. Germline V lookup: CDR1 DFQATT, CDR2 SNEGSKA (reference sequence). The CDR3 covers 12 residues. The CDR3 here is CSATRRGTEAFF. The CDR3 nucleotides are TGCAGTGCTACACGCAGGGGCACTGAAGCTTTCTTT.

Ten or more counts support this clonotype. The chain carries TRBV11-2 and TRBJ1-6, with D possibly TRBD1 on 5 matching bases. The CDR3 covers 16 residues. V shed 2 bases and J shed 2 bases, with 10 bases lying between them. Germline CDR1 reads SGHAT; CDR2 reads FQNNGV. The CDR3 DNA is TGTGCCAGCAGCTTACGCGGGGGACCCTATAATTCACCCCTCCACTTT. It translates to CASSLRGGPYNSPLHF.

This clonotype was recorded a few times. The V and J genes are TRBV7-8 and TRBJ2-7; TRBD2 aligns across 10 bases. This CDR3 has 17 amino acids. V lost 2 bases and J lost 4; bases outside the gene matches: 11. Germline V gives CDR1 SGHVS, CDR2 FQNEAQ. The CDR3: CASSLRRTSGKLYEQYF. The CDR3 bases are TGTGCCAGCAGCTTACGGCGTACTAGCGGGAAACTATACGAGCAGTACTTC.

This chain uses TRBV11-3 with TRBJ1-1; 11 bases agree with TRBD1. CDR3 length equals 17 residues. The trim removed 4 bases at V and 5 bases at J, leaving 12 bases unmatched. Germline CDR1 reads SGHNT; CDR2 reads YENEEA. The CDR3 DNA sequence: TGTGCCAGCAGCTCCGGACAGGGGGCTGTCGTACGGACTGAAGCTTTCTTT. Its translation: CASSSGQGAVVRTEAFF. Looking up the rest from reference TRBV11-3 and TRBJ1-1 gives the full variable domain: EAGVVQSPRYKIIEKKQPVAFWCNPISGHNTLYWYLQNLGQGPELLIRYENEEAVDDSQLPKDRFSAERLKGVDSTLKIQPAELGDSAVYLCASSSGQGAVVRTEAFFGQGTRLTVV.

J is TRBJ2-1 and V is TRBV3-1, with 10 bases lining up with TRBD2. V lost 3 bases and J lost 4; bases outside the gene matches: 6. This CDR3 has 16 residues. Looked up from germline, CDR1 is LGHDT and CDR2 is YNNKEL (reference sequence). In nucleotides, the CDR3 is TGTGCCAGCAGCCAGAGGGGACTAGCGTTTTACAATGAGCAGTTCTTC. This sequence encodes CASSQRGLAFYNEQFF.

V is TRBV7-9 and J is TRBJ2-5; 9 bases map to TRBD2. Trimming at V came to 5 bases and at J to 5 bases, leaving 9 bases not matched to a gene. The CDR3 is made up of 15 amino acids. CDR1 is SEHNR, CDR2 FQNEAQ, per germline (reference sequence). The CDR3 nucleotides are TGTGCCAGCAGCGCCGGCCTAGCGGGGACTGAGACCCAGTACTTC. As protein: CASSAGLAGTETQYF.

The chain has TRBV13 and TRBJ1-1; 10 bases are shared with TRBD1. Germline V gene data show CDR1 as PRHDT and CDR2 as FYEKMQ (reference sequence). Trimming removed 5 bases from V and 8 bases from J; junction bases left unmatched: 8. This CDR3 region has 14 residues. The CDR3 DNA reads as TGTGCCAGCAGCGCAACCGACAGGGGGCGGGAAGCTTTCTTT. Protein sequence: CASSATDRGREAFF.

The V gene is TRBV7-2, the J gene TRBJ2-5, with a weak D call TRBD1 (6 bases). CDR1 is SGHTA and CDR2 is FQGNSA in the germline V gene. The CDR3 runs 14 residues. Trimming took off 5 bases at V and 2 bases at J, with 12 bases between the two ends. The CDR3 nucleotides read TGTGCCAGCAGCACCGGGACATTTCAAGAGACCCAGTACTTC. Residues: CASSTGTFQETQYF. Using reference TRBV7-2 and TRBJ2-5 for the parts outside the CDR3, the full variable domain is GAGVSQSPSNKVTEKGKDVELRCDPISGHTALYWYRQSLGQGLEFLIYFQGNSAPDKSGLPSDRFSAERTGGSVSTLTIQRTQQEDSAVYLCASSTGTFQETQYFGPGTRLLVL.

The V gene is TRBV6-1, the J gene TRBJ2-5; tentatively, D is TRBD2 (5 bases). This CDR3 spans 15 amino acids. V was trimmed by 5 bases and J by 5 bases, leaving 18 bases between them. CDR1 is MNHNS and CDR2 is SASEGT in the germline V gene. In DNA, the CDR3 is TGTGCCAGCAGTAAAACTACCTGGGAGTCCGAGACCCAGTACTTC. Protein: CASSKTTWESETQYF.

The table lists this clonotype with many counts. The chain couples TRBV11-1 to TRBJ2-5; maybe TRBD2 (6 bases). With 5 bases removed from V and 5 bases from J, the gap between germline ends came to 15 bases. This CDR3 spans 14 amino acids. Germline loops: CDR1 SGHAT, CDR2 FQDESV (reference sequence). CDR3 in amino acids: CASSHPTRGETQYF. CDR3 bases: TGTGCCAGCAGCCACCCGACTAGAGGGGAGACCCAGTACTTC.

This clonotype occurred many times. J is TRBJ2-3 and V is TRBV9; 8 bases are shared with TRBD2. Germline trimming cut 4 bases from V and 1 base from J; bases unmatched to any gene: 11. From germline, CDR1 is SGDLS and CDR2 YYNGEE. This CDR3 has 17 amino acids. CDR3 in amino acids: CASSRAPRGGGTDTQYF. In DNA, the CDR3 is TGTGCCAGCAGCCGGGCCCCTCGGGGGGGGGGCACAGATACGCAGTATTTT.

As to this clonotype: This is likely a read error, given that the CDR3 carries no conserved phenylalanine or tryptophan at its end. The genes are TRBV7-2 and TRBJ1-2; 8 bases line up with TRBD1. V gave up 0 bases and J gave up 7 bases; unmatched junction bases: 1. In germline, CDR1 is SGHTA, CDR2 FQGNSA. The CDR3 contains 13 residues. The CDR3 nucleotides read TGTGCCAGCAGCTTAGCACAGGGGGGTGGCTACACCTAC. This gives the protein CASSLAQGGGYTY.

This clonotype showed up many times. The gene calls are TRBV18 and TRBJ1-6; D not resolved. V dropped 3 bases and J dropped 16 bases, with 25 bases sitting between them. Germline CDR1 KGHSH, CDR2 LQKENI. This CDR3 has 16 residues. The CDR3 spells CASSPNIGMDGATLHF. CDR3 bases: TGTGCCAGCTCACCCAACATTGGGATGGACGGCGCTACGCTCCACTTT.

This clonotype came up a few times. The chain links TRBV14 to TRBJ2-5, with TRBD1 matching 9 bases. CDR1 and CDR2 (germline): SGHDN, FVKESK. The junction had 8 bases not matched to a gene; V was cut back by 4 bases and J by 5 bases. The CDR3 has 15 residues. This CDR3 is CASSPGTGSRETQYF. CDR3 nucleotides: TGTGCCAGCAGCCCCGGGACAGGGTCTCGGGAGACCCAGTACTTC.

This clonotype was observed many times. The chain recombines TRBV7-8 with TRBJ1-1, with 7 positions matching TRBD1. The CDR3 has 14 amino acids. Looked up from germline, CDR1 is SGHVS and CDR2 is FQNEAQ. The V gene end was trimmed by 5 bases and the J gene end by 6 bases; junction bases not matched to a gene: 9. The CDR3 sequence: CASSPIRQGAEAFF. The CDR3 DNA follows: TGTGCCAGCAGCCCAATCCGACAGGGCGCTGAAGCTTTCTTT.